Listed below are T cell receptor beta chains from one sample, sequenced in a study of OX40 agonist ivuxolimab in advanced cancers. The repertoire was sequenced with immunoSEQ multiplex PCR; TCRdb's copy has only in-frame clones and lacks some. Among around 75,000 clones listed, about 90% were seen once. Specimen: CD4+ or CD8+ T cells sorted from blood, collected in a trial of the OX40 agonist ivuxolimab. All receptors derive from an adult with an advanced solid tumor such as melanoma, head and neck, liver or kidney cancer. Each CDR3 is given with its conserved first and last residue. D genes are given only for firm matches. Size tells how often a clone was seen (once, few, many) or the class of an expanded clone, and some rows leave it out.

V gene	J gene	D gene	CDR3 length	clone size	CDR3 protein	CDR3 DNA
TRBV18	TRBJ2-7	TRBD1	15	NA	CASSPGTGLSYEQYF	TGTGCCAGCTCCCCCGGGACAGGCCTCTCCTACGAGCAGTACTTC
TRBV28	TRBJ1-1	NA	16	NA	CASRPGGAFGNIEAFF	TGTGCCAGCAGACCCGGAGGGGCCTTTGGAAACATTGAAGCTTTCTTT
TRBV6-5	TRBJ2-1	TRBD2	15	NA	CASSYSLAGDNEQFF	TGTGCCAGCAGTTACTCACTAGCGGGAGACAATGAGCAGTTCTTC
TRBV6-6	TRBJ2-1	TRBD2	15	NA	CASSLGGRAQGEQFF	TGTGCCAGCAGTCTGGGTGGGAGGGCCCAGGGTGAGCAGTTCTTC
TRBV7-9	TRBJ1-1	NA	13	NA	CASSESRNTEAFF	TGTGCCAGCAGCGAAAGCCGAAACACTGAAGCTTTCTTT
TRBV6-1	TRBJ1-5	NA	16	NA	CASSAHFRDIYQPQHF	TGTGCCAGCAGTGCACATTTTCGGGACATTTATCAGCCCCAGCATTTT
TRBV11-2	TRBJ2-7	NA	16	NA	CASSLAARDLYYEQYF	TGTGCCAGCAGCTTAGCCGCTCGGGACCTATACTACGAGCAGTACTTC
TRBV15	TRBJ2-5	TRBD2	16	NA	CATSRRTGGPGETQYF	TGTGCCACCAGCAGACGTACGGGAGGGCCAGGAGAGACCCAGTACTTC
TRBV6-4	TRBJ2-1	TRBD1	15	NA	CASSRGQVSYNEQFF	TGTGCCAGCAGCCGAGGACAGGTTAGCTACAATGAGCAGTTCTTC
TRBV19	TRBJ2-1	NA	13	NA	CASSIGTTDEQFF	TGTGCCAGTAGTATCGGGACCACAGATGAGCAGTTCTTC
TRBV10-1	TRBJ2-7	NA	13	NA	CASSESLGDEQYF	TGCGCCAGCAGTGAGTCTTTGGGGGACGAGCAGTACTTC
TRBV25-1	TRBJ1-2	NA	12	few	CASGEDSYGYTF	TGTGCCAGCGGGGAGGATTCCTATGGCTACACCTTC
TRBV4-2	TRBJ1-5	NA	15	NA	CASSQEAGNNQPQHF	TGTGCCAGCAGCCAAGAGGCAGGGAACAATCAGCCCCAGCATTTT
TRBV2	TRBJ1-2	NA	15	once	CASSELGRILYGYTF	TGTGCCAGCAGTGAACTCGGCCGGATCCTCTATGGCTACACCTTC
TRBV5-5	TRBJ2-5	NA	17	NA	CASSPLLGAGVGETQYF	TGTGCCAGCAGCCCCCTCCTGGGGGCGGGGGTGGGAGAGACCCAGTACTTC
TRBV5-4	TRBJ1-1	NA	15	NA	CASSLEGTLNTEAFF	TGTGCCAGCAGCTTGGAGGGGACATTGAACACTGAAGCTTTCTTT
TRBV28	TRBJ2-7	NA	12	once	CASSLKLYEQYF	TGTGCCAGCAGTTTGAAGCTCTACGAGCAGTACTTC
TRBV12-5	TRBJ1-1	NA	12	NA	CASGFMSGEAFF	TGTGCTAGTGGTTTCATGAGCGGTGAAGCTTTCTTT
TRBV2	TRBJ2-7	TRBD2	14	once	CASRRGLAEDEQYF	TGTGCCAGCAGGAGAGGACTAGCGGAGGACGAGCAGTACTTC
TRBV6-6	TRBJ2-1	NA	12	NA	CASTGAYNEQFF	TGTGCCAGCACAGGGGCCTACAATGAGCAGTTCTTC
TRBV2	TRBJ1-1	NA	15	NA	CASSEEATGNTEAFF	TGTGCCAGCAGTGAAGAGGCGACGGGGAACACTGAAGCTTTCTTT
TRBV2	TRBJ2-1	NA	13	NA	CASRQDIDNEQFF	TGTGCCAGTAGACAGGACATCGACAATGAGCAGTTCTTC
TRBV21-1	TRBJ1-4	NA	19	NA	CASSKDPRDREAANEKLFF	TGTGCCAGCAGCAAAGACCCGAGGGACAGGGAGGCGGCTAATGAAAAACTGTTTTTT
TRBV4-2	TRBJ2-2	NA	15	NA	CASSRAGTPGGELFF	TGTGCCAGCAGCCGTGCCGGGACCCCTGGCGGGGAGCTGTTTTTT
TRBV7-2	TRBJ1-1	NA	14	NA	CASSYSGGNTEAFF	TGTGCCAGCAGCTACTCCGGGGGGAACACTGAAGCTTTCTTT
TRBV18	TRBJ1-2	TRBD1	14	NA	CASSPPGQPLGYTF	TGTGCCAGCTCACCGCCGGGACAGCCCCTTGGCTACACCTTC
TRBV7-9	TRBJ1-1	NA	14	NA	CASTLTGGEGEAFF	TGTGCCAGCACCCTGACAGGTGGGGAGGGTGAAGCTTTCTTT
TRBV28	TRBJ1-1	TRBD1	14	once	CASITTGGDTEAFF	TGTGCCAGCATAACAACAGGGGGGGACACTGAAGCTTTCTTT
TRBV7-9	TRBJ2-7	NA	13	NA	CASSPGVPYEQYF	TGTGCCAGCAGCCCTGGGGTACCCTACGAGCAGTACTTC
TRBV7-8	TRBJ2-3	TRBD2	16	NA	CASSPRLAGSTDTQYF	TGTGCCAGCAGCCCTAGACTAGCGGGAAGCACAGATACGCAGTATTTT
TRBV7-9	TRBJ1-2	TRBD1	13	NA	CASSPDRGYGYTF	TGTGCCAGCAGCCCTGACAGGGGTTATGGCTACACCTTC
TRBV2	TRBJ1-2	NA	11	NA	CASTRDYGYTF	TGTGCCAGCACCCGTGATTATGGCTACACCTTC
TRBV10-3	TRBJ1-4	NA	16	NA	CAISDPAGATNEKLFF	TGTGCCATCAGTGACCCCGCTGGGGCAACTAATGAAAAACTGTTTTTT
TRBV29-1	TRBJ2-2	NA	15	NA	CSVSGGGPGTGELFF	TGCAGCGTTTCTGGAGGGGGCCCGGGCACCGGGGAGCTGTTTTTT
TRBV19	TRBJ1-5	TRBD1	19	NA	CASSIGRDRGTYSNQPQHF	TGTGCCAGTAGTATTGGCCGGGACAGGGGGACCTATAGCAATCAGCCCCAGCATTTT
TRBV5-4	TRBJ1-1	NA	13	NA	CASSLPTGTEAFF	TGTGCCAGCAGCTTGCCGACTGGCACTGAAGCTTTCTTT
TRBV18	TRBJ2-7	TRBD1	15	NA	CASSPVQGSMREQYF	TGTGCCAGCTCACCGGTACAGGGGTCAATGCGGGAGCAGTACTTC
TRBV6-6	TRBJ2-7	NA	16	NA	CASTPRAAQISYEQYF	TGTGCCAGCACCCCTCGGGCAGCCCAAATTTCCTACGAGCAGTACTTC
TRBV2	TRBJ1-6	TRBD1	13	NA	CASNGDRDSPLHF	TGTGCCAGCAATGGGGACAGGGACTCACCCCTCCACTTT
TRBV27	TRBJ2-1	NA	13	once	CASSQWAGDEQFF	TGTGCCAGCAGTCAATGGGCAGGGGATGAGCAGTTCTTC
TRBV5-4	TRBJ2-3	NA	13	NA	CASSSGATVTQYF	TGTGCCAGCAGCTCGGGGGCGACAGTTACGCAGTATTTT
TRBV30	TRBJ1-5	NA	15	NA	CAWSARGRLNQPQHF	TGTGCCTGGAGTGCCCGGGGACGCCTCAATCAGCCCCAGCATTTT
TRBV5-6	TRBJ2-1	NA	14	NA	CASSLRTAYNEQFF	TGTGCCAGCAGCCTTAGGACAGCCTACAATGAGCAGTTCTTC
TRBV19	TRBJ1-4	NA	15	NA	CASSVQQGTNEKLFF	TGTGCCAGTAGTGTCCAACAGGGAACTAATGAAAAACTGTTTTTT